The 21 T cell receptor beta chains in this list originate from one sample, sequenced in a study of molecular identifiers for immune sequencing clone quantification. Each CDR3 protein gets one entry after TCRdb re-called the PCR reads with MiXCR. The table includes 250,000 to 400,000 distinct CDR3 sequences, roughly 23% detected once. Sequencing used naive CD8+ T cells from blood, with Jurkat cell RNA spiked in. The sample's subset: FACS-sorted CD8+CD4-CCR7+CD45RA+ naive T cells. The receptors shown here come from a human donor in good health. Some libraries in this study had Jurkat cell RNA spiked in.

In this sample, this clonotype turned up many times. The CDR3 DNA sequence: TGTGCCAGCAGTCCGACCGTACGGGGGGGGGGCACAGATACGCAGTATTTT. It encodes CASSPTVRGGGTDTQYF. The genes are TRBV6-5 and TRBJ2-3, with TRBD2 identical over 8 bases. The CDR3 is 17 residues long. Germline CDR1 reads MNHEY; CDR2 reads SVGAGI. The V gene end was trimmed by 5 bases and the J gene end by 1 base; junction bases not matched to a gene: 11.

Regarding this clonotype: Compared with germline, one end of the junction differs, possibly owing to a read error. The chain recombines TRBV11-2 with TRBJ2-3, with TRBD2 identical over 14 bases. Germline V gives CDR1 SGHAT, CDR2 FQNNGV. CDR3 size: 21 residues. This CDR3 reads CASSLAPPGTSGGALTDTLYF. In nucleotides, the CDR3 is TGTGCCAGCAGCTTAGCTCCTCCGGGGACTAGCGGGGGAGCGCTAACAGATACGCTGTATTTT.

Ten or more counts support this clonotype. V is TRBV27 and J is TRBJ1-3; D is perhaps TRBD1 (5 bases). V shed 0 bases and J shed 5 bases, with 11 bases lying between them. The CDR3 contains 15 residues. Germline V CDR1 and CDR2: MNHEY, SMNVEV (reference sequence). The CDR3: CASSLSSGLRNTIYF. As DNA, the CDR3 is TGTGCCAGCAGTTTATCTTCAGGGCTCAGAAACACCATATATTTT.

This clonotype was detected many times. The chain recombines TRBV29-1 with TRBJ2-1; TRBD2 agrees at 7 bases. The J segment lost 8 bases and the V segment lost 4 bases, leaving 8 bases of the junction unmatched. Germline V CDR1 and CDR2: SQVTM, ANQGSEA. The CDR3 runs 13 residues. The CDR3 region has the DNA TGCAGCGTTGTCGCGGGAGTTGAGGATGAGCAGTTCTTC. This gives the protein CSVVAGVEDEQFF.

This chain uses TRBV29-1 with TRBJ2-7; D not resolved. V lost 7 bases and J 7 bases, leaving 17 bases between the germline ends. CDR1 SQVTM and CDR2 ANQGSEA come from the germline V gene. The CDR3 contains 12 residues. CDR3 protein: CSAIRTLREQYF. CDR3 DNA sequence: TGCAGCGCTATCAGAACCTTGAGGGAGCAGTACTTC.

This clonotype was found many times. V and J are TRBV5-1 and TRBJ1-2; D not resolved. The CDR3 has 13 amino acids. Trimming left V 2 bases short and J 4 bases short, with 9 bases between. Per germline, CDR1 SGHRS and CDR2 YFSETQ. Here the CDR3 reads CASSFDTAYGYTF. CDR3 DNA: TGCGCCAGCAGCTTTGATACAGCCTATGGCTACACCTTC.

This clonotype was observed at least ten times. The V and J genes are TRBV19 and TRBJ2-3; the D gene is possibly TRBD2 (6 bases). Trimming took 11 bases from V and 0 from J, leaving 12 bases between them. In germline, CDR1 is LNHDA, CDR2 SQIVND (reference sequence). The CDR3 spans 13 residues. This CDR3 reads CACTGVSTDTQYF. CDR3 coding DNA: TGTGCCTGTACGGGAGTTAGCACAGATACGCAGTATTTT.

This clonotype was detected a few times. The DNA is left out, because the CDR3 cannot be placed on it with certainty; the CDR3 is given as TCRdb lists it. The CDR3 loop is CASSVGDGNQPQRF. The rearrangement uses TRBV9 and TRBJ1-5. The CDR3 is made up of 14 amino acids, end residues included. The germline V gene encodes CDR1 SGDLS and CDR2 YYNGEE.

This clonotype was recorded many times. The rearrangement uses TRBV29-1 and TRBJ2-4, with no clear D. In germline, CDR1 is SQVTM, CDR2 ANQGSEA. V was cut by 2 bases and J by 6 bases, with 11 bases left in between. The CDR3 consists of 13 residues. CDR3 sequence reads: CSVEPVTGNIQYF. The CDR3 coding sequence is TGCAGCGTTGAACCGGTTACGGGAAACATTCAGTACTTC.

Comments on this clonotype: A much larger clone lies a single base off, so this may be a read error. This rearrangement joins TRBV7-6 to TRBJ2-5; D is perhaps TRBD1 (6 bases). The CDR3 loop spans 15 amino acids. Germline V CDR1 and CDR2: SGHVS, FNYEAQ. The CDR3 DNA is TGTGCCAGCAGCTCAACACAGGGATTTATGGAGACCCGGTACTTC. It is translated as CASSSTQGFMETRYF. Full variable domain (rest looked up from reference TRBV7-6 and TRBJ2-5): GAGVSQSPRYKVTKRGQDVALRCDPISGHVSLYWYRQALGQGPEFLTYFNYEAQQDKSGLPNDRFSAERPEGSISTLTIQRTEQRDSAMYRCASSSTQGFMETRYFGPGTRLLVL.

This rearrangement joins TRBV24-1 to TRBJ1-1; D not certain. Deletions cut 3 bases from V and 4 bases from J, with 8 bases between. This CDR3 comprises 13 residues. In germline, CDR1 is KGHDR, CDR2 SFDVKD. The CDR3 DNA sequence: TGTGCCACCAGTGATCCGACCATCACTGAAGCTTTCTTT. Translating gives CATSDPTITEAFF.

On this clonotype: One end of the junction is discordant with germline, which a read error may explain. The chain carries TRBV27 and TRBJ2-1, with 7 bases that match TRBD2. Looked up from germline, CDR1 is MNHEY and CDR2 is SMNVEV (reference sequence). The CDR3 covers 15 residues. This CDR3 is CASSEAPGLLNGQFF. The CDR3 DNA reads as TGTGCCAGCAGTGAGGCACCGGGACTACTCAATGGGCAGTTCTTC.

This clonotype was counted many times. The chain links TRBV13 to TRBJ1-1; D is undetermined. With 1 base removed from V and 5 bases from J, the gap between germline ends came to 11 bases. The CDR3 runs to 14 residues. Germline CDR1 and CDR2: PRHDT and FYEKMQ (reference sequence). CDR3 amino acids: CASSLAGKGTEAFF. CDR3 coding DNA: TGTGCCAGCAGCTTAGCCGGCAAGGGTACTGAAGCTTTCTTT.

This clonotype was recorded at least ten times. This chain uses TRBV13 with TRBJ2-7; D gene unclear. This CDR3 is 14 amino acids long. Germline V CDR1 and CDR2: PRHDT, FYEKMQ (reference sequence). Trimming stripped 3 bases from V and 0 bases from J, with 9 bases between. The CDR3 loop reads CASSLGRSSYEQYF. In DNA form, the CDR3 reads TGTGCCAGCAGCTTGGGTCGGAGCTCCTACGAGCAGTACTTC.

V and J are TRBV30 and TRBJ1-4; D not resolved. Trimming took off 1 base at V and 3 bases at J, with 12 bases between the two ends. This CDR3 contains 15 residues. The germline V gene has CDR1 GTSNPN and CDR2 SVGIG (reference sequence). CDR3 sequence reads: CAWSAGAASNEKLFF. CDR3 bases: TGTGCCTGGAGTGCTGGCGCAGCCTCTAATGAAAAACTGTTTTTT.

The gene calls are TRBV20-1 and TRBJ2-5, with TRBD2 as a possible D gene (6 bases). Germline CDR1 DFQATT, CDR2 SNEGSKA (reference sequence). V was cut by 2 bases and J by 4 bases, with 14 bases left in between. The CDR3 spans 14 residues. The CDR3 nucleotides are TGCAGTGCTAGAATGTCGGGGGTTTCAGAGACCCAGTACTTC. Translation gives CSARMSGVSETQYF.

This clonotype was recorded many times. The chain has TRBV4-3 and TRBJ2-4; D not certain. This CDR3 is built from 13 residues. V shed 0 bases and J shed 5 bases, with 5 bases lying between them. CDR1 is LGHNA and CDR2 is YSLEER in the germline V gene. The CDR3 is CASSQEPQNIQYF. CDR3 nucleotides: TGCGCCAGCAGCCAAGAGCCCCAAAACATTCAGTACTTC.

This chain links TRBV5-1 with TRBJ1-3; D unresolved. Per the germline V gene, CDR1 is SGHRS and CDR2 is YFSETQ. The V end lost 1 base, the J end lost 4 bases, and 9 bases lay between the germline ends. The CDR3 contains 14 residues. The CDR3: CASSLTVSGNTIYF. The CDR3 nucleotides read TGCGCCAGCAGCTTGACAGTCTCAGGAAACACCATATATTTT.

This clonotype was found a few times. The V call is TRBV11-2, the J call TRBJ2-3, with 7 positions matching TRBD1. Germline V gene sequence: CDR1 SGHAT, CDR2 FQNNGV. V shed 5 bases and J 0 bases; nucleotides not matched to a gene: 5. The CDR3 is 15 residues long. CDR3 DNA: TGTGCCAGCAGCCCCCGGGACAGAAGCACAGATACGCAGTATTTT. This gives the protein CASSPRDRSTDTQYF.

This clonotype was counted at least ten times. V is TRBV3-1 and J is TRBJ2-3, with D hard to call. The V gene's germline CDR1 is LGHDT and CDR2 YNNKEL (reference sequence). The CDR3 runs to 12 residues. Trimming removed 4 bases from V and 5 bases from J, with 7 bases in between. The CDR3, as DNA: TGTGCCAGCAGCCCATTTAAAGATACGCAGTATTTT. This sequence encodes CASSPFKDTQYF.

This clonotype has a handful of counts. The gene calls are TRBV6-2 or TRBV6-3 and TRBJ1-3; no clear D. The ends were cut back, 7 bases at V and 0 bases at J, with 10 bases in the middle. CDR1 MNHEY and CDR2 SVGEGT come from the germline V gene. The CDR3 consists of 14 residues. The CDR3 sequence is CASNPLPSGNTIYF. Written as DNA, the CDR3 is TGTGCCAGCAACCCTCTACCCTCTGGAAACACCATATATTTT.